This T cell receptor (beta chain) was identified during a study of blood T cell repertoires in COVID-19. Assay: immunoSEQ multiplex PCR; the TCRdb copy retains only in-frame clones and omits some. The sample has over 85,000 clones; over 75% are singletons. The germline V gene has CDR1 SGDLS and CDR2 YYNGEE. The CDR3 covers 13 residues. The V end lost 3 bases, the J end lost 7 bases, and 13 bases lay between the germline ends. Sequencing input: peripheral blood. The rearrangement joins TRBV9 to TRBJ2-5, with D uncertain. This clonotype was sampled from a human donor in a cohort sampled during active COVID-19. The CDR3 protein is CASSADMLATQYF. The CDR3 region has the DNA TGTGCCAGCAGCGCCGACATGCTTGCGACCCAGTACTTC. Supplemented by reference TRBV9 and TRBJ2-5, the full variable domain reads DSGVTQTPKHLITATGQRVTLRCSPRSGDLSVYWYQQSLDQGLQFLIQYYNGEERAKGNILERFSAQQFPDLHSELNLSSLELGDSALYFCASSADMLATQYFGPGTRLLVL.